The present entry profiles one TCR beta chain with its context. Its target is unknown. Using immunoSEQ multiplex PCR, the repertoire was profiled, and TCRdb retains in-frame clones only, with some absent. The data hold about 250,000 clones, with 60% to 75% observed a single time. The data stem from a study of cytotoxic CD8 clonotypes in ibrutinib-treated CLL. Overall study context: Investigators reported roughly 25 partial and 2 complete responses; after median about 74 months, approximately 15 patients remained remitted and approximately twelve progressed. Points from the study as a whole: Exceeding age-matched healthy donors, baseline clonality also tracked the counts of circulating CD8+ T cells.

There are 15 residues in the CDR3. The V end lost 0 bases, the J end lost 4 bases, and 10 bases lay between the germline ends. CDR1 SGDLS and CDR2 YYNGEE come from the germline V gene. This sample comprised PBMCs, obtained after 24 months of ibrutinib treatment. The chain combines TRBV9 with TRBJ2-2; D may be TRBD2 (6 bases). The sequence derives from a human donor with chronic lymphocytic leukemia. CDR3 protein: CASSVAGAVTGELFF. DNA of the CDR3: TGTGCCAGCAGCGTAGCGGGAGCGGTCACCGGGGAGCTGTTTTTT.